A single sample is the source of the 11 T cell receptor beta chains below, sequenced in a study of blood T cell repertoires in COVID-19. TCRdb's table, derived via immunoSEQ multiplex PCR, lists solely in-frame clones and lacks some. The sample lists approximately 410,000 clones; roughly 89% were seen once. Sequencing was carried out using peripheral blood. The receptor set was obtained from a woman in her 30s with active or convalescent COVID-19.

The chain employs TRBV3-1 (or the pseudogene TRBV3-2) and TRBJ1-1; D is ambiguous. V lost 1 base and J lost 8, with 11 bases in between. The CDR3 totals 13 residues. CDR1 LGHDT and CDR2 YNNKEL come from the germline V gene (reference sequence). CDR3 sequence (DNA): TGTGCCAGCAGCCAAGTAGTTGGGAGCGAAGCTTTCTTT. Its translation: CASSQVVGSEAFF.

This clone was observed a few times. V and J are TRBV4-1 and TRBJ1-5; D perhaps matches TRBD1 (5 bases). V was clipped by 5 bases and J by 0 bases, with 11 bases between them. The CDR3 is 15 residues long. Germline V gene sequence: CDR1 MGHRA, CDR2 YSYEKL. DNA of the CDR3: TGCGCCAGCAGCGATGGGGCGAGTAGCAATCAGCCCCAGCATTTT. Its translation: CASSDGASSNQPQHF.

The chain combines TRBV5-1 with TRBJ1-1, with D tentatively TRBD1 (5 bases). This CDR3 comprises 12 residues. Germline assignment: CDR1 SGHRS and CDR2 YFSETQ. Trimming shortened V by 4 bases and J by 1 base, and 5 bases separated the two germline ends. The CDR3 region is CASSRGNTEAFF. The CDR3 DNA reads as TGCGCCAGCAGCAGGGGGAACACTGAAGCTTTCTTT.

The chain uses TRBV6-1 and TRBJ2-3; the match to TRBD2 covers 10 bases. The CDR3 runs to 15 residues. From germline, CDR1 is MNHNS and CDR2 SASEGT. After removal of 3 bases from V and 3 bases from J, the junction contained 3 bases not matched to a gene. The CDR3 DNA sequence: TGTGCCAGCAGTGATTCACTAGCGGGGACAGATACGCAGTATTTT. Its protein is CASSDSLAGTDTQYF.

This clone was observed a single time. The CDR3 region has the DNA TGTGCCAGCAGCTTCGTCGGGAAATCGACAGATACGCAGTATTTT. It specifies CASSFVGKSTDTQYF. The rearrangement joins TRBV7-9 to TRBJ2-3; D might be TRBD2 (5 bases). The V end was cut by 3 bases, the J end by 3 bases, with 13 bases between. In germline, CDR1 is SEHNR, CDR2 FQNEAQ (reference sequence). The CDR3 is 15 residues long.

The chain has TRBV2 and TRBJ2-7; a weak D match, TRBD1 (7 bases). The CDR3 is 14 amino acids. Germline loops: CDR1 SNHLY, CDR2 FYNNEI. Trimming took 11 bases from V and 2 from J, leaving 19 bases between them. The CDR3: CAGHTGDFTYEQYF. The CDR3 DNA sequence: TGTGCCGGCCATACAGGGGACTTTACCTACGAGCAGTACTTC.

The rearrangement links TRBV7-9 to TRBJ2-3, with D maybe TRBD2 (5 bases). Germline assignment: CDR1 SEHNR and CDR2 FQNEAQ (reference sequence). The CDR3 is 16 amino acids. V shed 5 bases and J shed 1 base, with 16 bases lying between them. This CDR3 reads CASSPEDRGRTDTQYF. The DNA of the CDR3 is TGTGCCAGCAGCCCTGAGGATCGAGGGCGCACAGATACGCAGTATTTT.

V usage is TRBV2 and J usage is TRBJ1-6; 7 bases match TRBD1. The CDR3 sequence is 14 residues long. J gave up 5 bases and V 6 bases, and 4 bases lay outside the gene matches. The V gene's germline CDR1 is SNHLY and CDR2 FYNNEI. The CDR3 spells CASRFGQDNSPLHF. CDR3 in DNA: TGTGCCAGCAGATTTGGACAGGATAATTCACCCCTCCACTTT.

A note on this clone: The sample carries other DNA sequences with the same CDR3. The chain couples TRBV20-1 to TRBJ1-2, with D maybe TRBD1 (6 bases). The germline V and J ends were trimmed by 4 bases and 4 bases, with 7 bases remaining between them. In germline, CDR1 is DFQATT, CDR2 SNEGSKA (reference sequence). This CDR3 region has 11 residues. Here the CDR3 DNA reads TGCAGTGCTACAGGGGTCTATGGCTACACCTTC. Translation gives CSATGVYGYTF.

J is TRBJ2-7 and V is TRBV11-2, with no clear D. Germline V CDR1 and CDR2: SGHAT, FQNNGV. The CDR3 runs to 14 residues. Deletions cut 1 base from V and 4 bases from J, with 11 bases between. CDR3: CASSLAGITYEQYF. CDR3 DNA sequence: TGTGCCAGCAGCTTAGCTGGCATAACGTACGAGCAGTACTTC.

This chain connects TRBV19 to TRBJ2-1; D ambiguous. This CDR3 contains 13 residues. Germline V gene sequence: CDR1 LNHDA, CDR2 SQIVND (reference sequence). The ends were cut back, 5 bases at V and 6 bases at J, with 11 bases in the middle. CDR3 residues: CASSEAQANEQFF. In DNA, the CDR3 is TGTGCCAGTAGTGAAGCTCAAGCCAATGAGCAGTTCTTC.